A selection of T cell receptor beta chains follows, all from one sample in a study of CD8 T cells in Susac syndrome. One entry per CDR3 protein results from TCRdb running MiXCR on the immunoSEQ multiplex PCR reads. The sample carries 95,000 to 150,000 distinct CDR3 sequences, around 94% recorded once. Material for sequencing was CD8+ T cells from PBMCs. The receptors here all came from a human donor with Susac syndrome. Both conserved end residues are part of each CDR3. Each record gives: clone size, V gene, J gene, D gene, CDR3 DNA, CDR3 protein. The D gene is left open where the match is weak. Size is omitted from some rows. Given values are once, few, many or a class for expanded clones.

abundance: NA
v_gene: TRBV5-4
j_gene: TRBJ2-2
d_gene: NA
CDR3nt: TGTGCCAGCAGCTTGGGGGCAGGAAAGGAGCTGTTTTTT
CDR3aa: CASSLGAGKELFF

abundance: NA
v_gene: TRBV5-1
j_gene: TRBJ2-3
d_gene: NA
CDR3nt: TGCGCCAGCGGGATCGGAGACACAGATACGCAGTATTTT
CDR3aa: CASGIGDTDTQYF

abundance: NA
v_gene: TRBV20-1
j_gene: TRBJ2-7
d_gene: TRBD1
CDR3nt: TGCAGTGCTAGAGACGGGACAGGGGCCTCGTACGAGCAGTACTTC
CDR3aa: CSARDGTGASYEQYF

abundance: once
v_gene: TRBV5-1
j_gene: TRBJ2-7
d_gene: NA
CDR3nt: TGCGCCAGCAGCTTGGCGGCAGGGGTCTACGAGCAGTACTTC
CDR3aa: CASSLAAGVYEQYF

abundance: NA
v_gene: TRBV3-1
j_gene: TRBJ2-7
d_gene: NA
CDR3nt: TGTGCCAGCCGCGGGACGACTACCTACGAGCAGTACTTC
CDR3aa: CASRGTTTYEQYF

abundance: NA
v_gene: TRBV4-1
j_gene: TRBJ2-5
d_gene: TRBD1
CDR3nt: TGCGCCAGCAGCCTCCCGACAGGGGGACTACAAGAGACCCAGTACTTC
CDR3aa: CASSLPTGGLQETQYF

abundance: NA
v_gene: TRBV5-5
j_gene: TRBJ2-7
d_gene: NA
CDR3nt: TGTGCCAGCAGTCCACAACAGGGTTCCTACGAGCAGTACTTC
CDR3aa: CASSPQQGSYEQYF

abundance: NA
v_gene: TRBV7-9
j_gene: TRBJ2-4
d_gene: NA
CDR3nt: TGTGCCAGCAGCTTCCAAGATAGAAAGGAGGTAAACATTCAGTACTTC
CDR3aa: CASSFQDRKEVNIQYF

abundance: NA
v_gene: TRBV5-1
j_gene: TRBJ1-5
d_gene: NA
CDR3nt: TGCGCCAGCAGCCCCGTCCCTGGACCGGGCAATCAGCCCCAGCATTTT
CDR3aa: CASSPVPGPGNQPQHF

abundance: NA
v_gene: TRBV2
j_gene: TRBJ2-3
d_gene: TRBD2
CDR3nt: TGTGCCAGCAGCTCCCCGGGGGGGCCCGAGTTAGATACGCAGTATTTT
CDR3aa: CASSSPGGPELDTQYF

abundance: NA
v_gene: TRBV12-3/TRBV12-4
j_gene: TRBJ2-7
d_gene: NA
CDR3nt: TGTGCCAGCAGTTACAGGTACTACGAGCAGTACTTC
CDR3aa: CASSYRYYEQYF

abundance: NA
v_gene: TRBV6-5
j_gene: TRBJ2-7
d_gene: NA
CDR3nt: TGTGCCAGCAGTCGCCCGGGTGGCGAGCAGTACTTC
CDR3aa: CASSRPGGEQYF

abundance: NA
v_gene: TRBV20-1
j_gene: TRBJ1-1
d_gene: TRBD1
CDR3nt: TGCAGTGCCAAAACCGCGGGACAGCGAAACGCTGAAGCTTTCTTT
CDR3aa: CSAKTAGQRNAEAFF

abundance: NA
v_gene: TRBV7-6
j_gene: TRBJ2-3
d_gene: TRBD2
CDR3nt: TGTGCCAGCTTACCAGCGGGGGGGACAGATACGCAGTATTTT
CDR3aa: CASLPAGGTDTQYF

abundance: NA
v_gene: TRBV12-5
j_gene: TRBJ2-3
d_gene: NA
CDR3nt: TGTGCTAGTGGGACAACAGATACGCAGTATTTT
CDR3aa: CASGTTDTQYF

abundance: NA
v_gene: TRBV29-1
j_gene: TRBJ1-2
d_gene: NA
CDR3nt: TGCAGCGCGCGGAATGATGGCTACACCTTC
CDR3aa: CSARNDGYTF

abundance: NA
v_gene: TRBV27
j_gene: TRBJ1-1
d_gene: NA
CDR3nt: TGTGCCAGCAGTTCTCAGCTAATGAACACTGAAGCTTTCTTT
CDR3aa: CASSSQLMNTEAFF

abundance: NA
v_gene: TRBV30
j_gene: TRBJ2-7
d_gene: TRBD2
CDR3nt: TGTGCCTGGACCACCCGGACTAGCGGGGGTTACGAGCAGTACTTC
CDR3aa: CAWTTRTSGGYEQYF

abundance: NA
v_gene: TRBV19
j_gene: TRBJ1-1
d_gene: NA
CDR3nt: TGTGCCAGTAGCCAAGTGGGGGTCATGAACACTGAAGCTTTCTTT
CDR3aa: CASSQVGVMNTEAFF

abundance: NA
v_gene: TRBV30
j_gene: TRBJ1-2
d_gene: NA
CDR3nt: TGTGCCTGGAGTTTGGGGGGCCTGGATGGCTACACCTTC
CDR3aa: CAWSLGGLDGYTF

abundance: once
v_gene: TRBV20-1
j_gene: TRBJ2-7
d_gene: NA
CDR3nt: TGCAGTGCCAGTCTAGGAGGGATGAACGAGCAGTACTTC
CDR3aa: CSASLGGMNEQYF

abundance: NA
v_gene: TRBV4-1
j_gene: TRBJ1-1
d_gene: NA
CDR3nt: TGCGCCAGCAGCCAAGTACAAGAGAACACTGAAGCTTTCTTT
CDR3aa: CASSQVQENTEAFF

abundance: NA
v_gene: TRBV7-9
j_gene: TRBJ1-2
d_gene: TRBD1
CDR3nt: TGTGCCAGCAGCCAGGGACAGGGAATCATCTATGGCTACACCTTC
CDR3aa: CASSQGQGIIYGYTF

abundance: NA
v_gene: TRBV7-6
j_gene: TRBJ2-7
d_gene: TRBD1
CDR3nt: TGTGCCAGCAGCTCACCGGGACAGGGCGGCTACGAGCAGTACTTC
CDR3aa: CASSSPGQGGYEQYF

abundance: NA
v_gene: TRBV30
j_gene: TRBJ1-1
d_gene: TRBD1
CDR3nt: TGTGCCTGGTTCACGGACAGGGTGAACACTGAAGCTTTCTTT
CDR3aa: CAWFTDRVNTEAFF

abundance: NA
v_gene: TRBV7-2
j_gene: TRBJ2-1
d_gene: NA
CDR3nt: TGTGCCAGCAGCCCCCACGGGCCTCTCGGCAATGAGCAGTTCTTC
CDR3aa: CASSPHGPLGNEQFF

abundance: NA
v_gene: TRBV6-2/TRBV6-3
j_gene: TRBJ2-7
d_gene: TRBD2
CDR3nt: TGTGCCAGCAGTTACGGGACTAACTACTACGAGCAGTACTTC
CDR3aa: CASSYGTNYYEQYF

abundance: NA
v_gene: TRBV6-1
j_gene: TRBJ1-2
d_gene: TRBD1
CDR3nt: TGTGCCAGCAGTGAAAAGTGGGACAGGGTGGAGGGCTACACCTTC
CDR3aa: CASSEKWDRVEGYTF

abundance: NA
v_gene: TRBV19
j_gene: TRBJ2-3
d_gene: TRBD2
CDR3nt: TGTGCCAGTAGTCAGTCTAGCGGTACGTGGAGCACAGATACGCAGTATTTT
CDR3aa: CASSQSSGTWSTDTQYF

abundance: NA
v_gene: TRBV4-3
j_gene: TRBJ1-5
d_gene: NA
CDR3nt: TGCGCCAGCAGCCAAGATCTGGGACTGAATCAGCCCCAGCATTTT
CDR3aa: CASSQDLGLNQPQHF